Shown below are 9 T cell receptor beta chains from a single sample sequenced in a study of blood T cell repertoires in COVID-19 (dated by TCRdb to the early 2020s). Libraries were constructed by the immunoSEQ multiplex PCR assay. What TCRdb holds here is the immuneACCESS table cut down to in-frame rearrangements. Part of the clones is not present; checked against another copy, under half of the missing clones reflect an unresolved V gene, and the others are unexplained. Within this sample are roughly 320,000 clones, with around 86% of them counted one time only. The leading ten clones occupy roughly 1.3% of the sample. Sample: peripheral blood. The source is a man in his 70s with acute or convalescent COVID-19.

The CDR3 region is CASTPTSGSTPGELFF. CDR3 in DNA: TGTGCCAGCACCCCCACTAGCGGGAGTACCCCCGGGGAGCTGTTTTTT. The J gene is TRBJ2-2, the V gene TRBV28; 11 nucleotides align to TRBD2. The V gene's germline CDR1 is MDHEN and CDR2 SYDVKM. The CDR3 spans 16 residues. J was trimmed by 6 bases and V by 7 bases; bases with no gene match: 10.

The V and J genes are TRBV4-3 and TRBJ1-6; 7 nucleotides line up with TRBD1. The CDR3 is 17 residues long. Germline CDR1 is LGHNA and CDR2 is YSLEER. J gave up 5 bases and V 1 base, and 8 bases lay outside the gene matches. The CDR3 here is CASSQASTGFHNSPLHF. CDR3 nucleotides: TGCGCCAGCAGCCAAGCCTCGACAGGGTTTCATAATTCACCCCTCCACTTT.

This clone showed up just a few times. This chain uses TRBV5-1 with TRBJ2-5; D remains ambiguous. Looked up from germline, CDR1 is SGHRS and CDR2 is YFSETQ. Between the trimmed V and J ends, which lost 3 bases and 8 bases, there was a span of 14 bases. The CDR3 extends over 13 amino acids. The DNA of the CDR3 is TGCGCCAGCAGCTCCACTGGGCAATCAACCCAGTACTTC. Translation: CASSSTGQSTQYF.

This chain links TRBV5-8 with TRBJ2-7; possibly TRBD2 for D (7 bases). Trimming shortened V by 4 bases and J by 7 bases, and 15 bases separated the two germline ends. The length of the CDR3 is 13 residues. The germline CDR1 and CDR2 sequences are SGHTS and YDEGEE. Written as DNA, the CDR3 is TGTGCCAGCAGCCTTCGGGGGGCACGAGAGCAGTACTTC. It is translated as CASSLRGAREQYF.

The CDR3 loop is CASSAPTARGGGSSSYEQYF. CDR3 nucleotide sequence: TGTGCCAGCAGCGCCCCCACGGCGCGGGGGGGCGGGTCGAGCTCCTACGAGCAGTACTTC. The chain couples TRBV6-6 to TRBJ2-7; 9 positions match TRBD2. Germline V gene lookup returns CDR1 MNHNY and CDR2 SVGAGI (reference sequence). J was trimmed by 0 bases and V by 6 bases; bases with no gene match: 21. There are 20 residues in the CDR3.

This rearrangement joins TRBV4-2 to TRBJ1-1; 7 bases are shared with TRBD1. The J segment lost 5 bases and the V segment lost 0 bases, leaving 6 bases of the junction unmatched. The CDR3 is made up of 15 amino acids. The germline V gene has CDR1 LGHNA and CDR2 YNFKEQ. For the CDR3, the DNA is TGTGCCAGCAGCCAAGATTCGACAGGGACGACTGAAGCTTTCTTT. The encoded protein is CASSQDSTGTTEAFF.

V usage is TRBV28 and J usage is TRBJ2-2; 9 bases are shared with TRBD1. Trimming removed 2 bases from V and 2 bases from J; junction bases left unmatched: 3. Per germline, CDR1 MDHEN and CDR2 SYDVKM. The CDR3 loop spans 16 amino acids. The CDR3 sequence: CASSLMGQGNTGELFF. The CDR3, as DNA: TGTGCCAGCAGTTTAATGGGACAGGGAAACACCGGGGAGCTGTTTTTT.

The chain uses TRBV3-1 (or the pseudogene TRBV3-2) and TRBJ1-5; unclear D gene. The CDR3 is 13 residues long. Trimming left V 1 base short and J 4 bases short, with 5 bases between. CDR1 LGHDT and CDR2 YNNKEL come from the germline V gene (reference sequence). The CDR3 loop is CASSQAPNQPQHF. For the CDR3, the DNA is TGTGCCAGCAGCCAAGCCCCGAATCAGCCCCAGCATTTT.

This clone was picked up a small number of times. This sequence joins TRBV4-3 and TRBJ1-4, with D possibly matching TRBD1 (6 bases). Germline V gene lookup returns CDR1 LGHNA and CDR2 YSLEER. The length of the CDR3 is 19 residues. Trimming cost V 0 bases and J 7 bases, with 24 bases left between them. The CDR3 coding sequence is TGCGCCAGCAGCCAAGAACTGGGCAGGGGACGACGTGGGAGTGAAAAACTGTTTTTT. It encodes CASSQELGRGRRGSEKLFF.